Shown below are 23 T cell receptor beta chains from a single sample sequenced in a study of blood T cells in healthy people across ages (dated by TCRdb to the mid-2010s). Receptor libraries were prepared by 5' RACE. Instrument used: Illumina HiSeq 2500. A second PCR of about 6 to 11 cycles was performed with a sample-barcoded 5' primer and a J-beta primer mix. TCRdb took the public reads, trimmed them with fastp at Q25, ran MiXCR for clone calling and kept in-frame beta chains. Rows are unified per CDR3 protein, each entry keeping the most common DNA and genes. This sample has fewer than 900,000 distinct CDR3 sequences in its table, and approximately 49% of those were observed once. The ten top clones hold roughly a third of the sample. Sequencing was carried out using blood. The origin of the receptors is a woman aged 60-70 years in good health.

Worth noting for this clonotype: The germline gene is not matched at one end of the junction; a read error may be the cause. The chain carries TRBV18 and TRBJ2-4; possibly TRBD1 or TRBD2 for D (6 bases each). Germline CDR1 reads KGHSH; CDR2 reads LQKENI. The CDR3 covers 15 residues. In nucleotides, the CDR3 is TGTGCCAGCTCATCACCCGGGGGCAGCAAAAACATTCAGTACTTC. This encodes CASSSPGGSKNIQYF.

This clonotype occurred a few times. The rearrangement links TRBV2 to TRBJ2-1; D gene unclear. V lost 7 bases and J 6 bases, leaving 10 bases between the germline ends. The V gene's germline CDR1 is SNHLY and CDR2 FYNNEI. The CDR3 spans 12 residues. Here the CDR3 reads CASNRESNEQFF. The CDR3 DNA reads as TGTGCCAGCAACAGAGAGAGCAATGAGCAGTTCTTC.

This clonotype showed up just a few times. V and J are TRBV14 and TRBJ2-7, with 7 positions matching TRBD2. Germline V lookup: CDR1 SGHDN, CDR2 FVKESK. The length of the CDR3 is 16 residues. The junction had 12 bases not matched to a gene; V was cut back by 2 bases and J by 5 bases. CDR3 protein: CASSQKRRAGINEQYF. CDR3 coding DNA: TGTGCCAGCAGCCAAAAGAGACGAGCGGGAATCAACGAGCAGTACTTC.

Concerning this clonotype: The junction departs from the called germline gene at one end, perhaps through a read error. The V and J genes are TRBV11-2 and TRBJ2-4; maybe TRBD2 (6 bases). Germline CDR1 reads SGHAT; CDR2 reads FQNNGV. The CDR3 length is 14 residues. CDR3 protein: CASSLAGEENIQCF. In nucleotides, the CDR3 is TGTGCCAGCAGCTTAGCGGGAGAGGAAAACATTCAGTGCTTC. The complete variable domain, with remaining parts taken from reference TRBV11-2 and TRBJ2-4, reads EAGVAQSPRYKIIEKRQSVAFWCNPISGHATLYWYQQILGQGPKLLIQFQNNGVVDDSQLPKDRFSAERLKGVDSTLKIQPAKLEDSAVYLCASSLAGEENIQCFGAGTRLSVL.

The CDR3 loop is CSASISLAGRSYEQYF. As DNA, the CDR3 is TGCAGTGCTAGTATTTCCCTAGCGGGGAGATCCTACGAGCAGTACTTC. V is TRBV20-1 and J is TRBJ2-7, with TRBD2 matching 9 bases. After removal of 3 bases from V and 1 base from J, the junction contained 10 bases not matched to a gene. Germline V lookup: CDR1 DFQATT, CDR2 SNEGSKA (reference sequence). The length of the CDR3 is 16 residues.

The chain has TRBV7-2 and TRBJ2-7; D ambiguous. Germline V lookup: CDR1 SGHTA, CDR2 FQGNSA. This CDR3 comprises 13 residues. V lost 4 bases, J lost 2 bases, and 9 bases lay in between. The CDR3: CASSWFRTYEQYF. Here the CDR3 DNA reads TGTGCCAGCAGCTGGTTCCGCACCTACGAGCAGTACTTC.

The chain employs TRBV20-1 and TRBJ2-3; TRBD2 aligns across 9 bases. Germline CDR1 DFQATT, CDR2 SNEGSKA (reference sequence). The V segment lost 2 bases and the J segment 3 bases; nucleotides outside the gene matches: 12. This CDR3 comprises 17 residues. CDR3 protein: CSARNPSAGGRTDTQYF. CDR3 bases: TGCAGTGCTAGAAATCCTAGTGCGGGAGGGAGGACAGATACGCAGTATTTT.

The gene calls are TRBV19 and TRBJ2-7; no reliable D call. Germline V lookup: CDR1 LNHDA, CDR2 SQIVND (reference sequence). The V end was cut by 7 bases, the J end by 2 bases, with 9 bases between. The CDR3 is made up of 12 amino acids. This chain's CDR3 is CASKGSPYEQYF. CDR3 coding DNA: TGTGCCAGTAAAGGCAGTCCCTACGAGCAGTACTTC.

The V call is TRBV5-1, the J call TRBJ2-7; 9 positions match TRBD1. The CDR3 is 18 amino acids. The germline V gene encodes CDR1 SGHRS and CDR2 YFSETQ. V shed 2 bases and J 7 bases; nucleotides not matched to a gene: 19. CDR3: CASSLGGFPGQGFDEQYF. For the CDR3, the DNA is TGCGCCAGCAGCTTAGGAGGGTTCCCGGGACAGGGTTTCGATGAGCAGTACTTC.

This chain connects TRBV28 to TRBJ2-4; tentatively, D is TRBD1 or TRBD2 (5 bases each). Germline CDR1 MDHEN, CDR2 SYDVKM. Trimming stripped 6 bases from V and 13 bases from J, with 25 bases between. CDR3 size: 15 residues. The CDR3 region is CASSPPGRRMREQYF. The CDR3 DNA follows: TGTGCCAGCAGCCCTCCGGGACGAAGGATGAGGGAGCAGTACTTC.

J is TRBJ2-6 and V is TRBV20-1; 8 bases are shared with TRBD1. The CDR3 covers 15 residues. The ends lost 3 bases at V and 6 bases at J; junction bases unmatched: 7. Germline CDR1 DFQATT, CDR2 SNEGSKA (reference sequence). CDR3 coding DNA: TGCAGTGCTAGCGGGGACAGGCTTTTGGCCAACGTCCTGACTTTC. It specifies CSASGDRLLANVLTF.

This clonotype showed up just a few times. The rearrangement uses TRBV12-3 or TRBV12-4 and TRBJ2-7, with no clear D. Trimming stripped 3 bases from V and 1 base from J, with 7 bases between. The CDR3 runs 13 residues. The DNA for the CDR3 is TGTGCCAGCAGTTTGGCTCAATCCTACGAGCAGTACTTC. It translates to CASSLAQSYEQYF.

This chain joins TRBV7-2 and TRBJ2-5; 8 nucleotides match TRBD1. The V gene's germline CDR1 is SGHTA and CDR2 FQGNSA. Trimming cost V 5 bases and J 4 bases; bases outside gene matches: 6. CDR3 length equals 14 residues. The chain's CDR3 is CASSRDRGGETQYF. The CDR3 DNA sequence: TGTGCCAGCAGCCGAGACAGGGGCGGAGAGACCCAGTACTTC.

The chain combines TRBV7-2 with TRBJ2-7, with 8 bases identical to TRBD1. CDR1 and CDR2 (germline): SGHTA, FQGNSA. Trimming at V came to 0 bases and at J to 3 bases, leaving 4 bases not matched to a gene. The CDR3 extends over 15 amino acids. The DNA for the CDR3 is TGTGCCAGCAGCTTAGCGGCAGGGGGCTTCTACGAGCAGTACTTC. This codes for CASSLAAGGFYEQYF.

This clonotype was observed a few times. The rearrangement links TRBV6-1 to TRBJ2-3; no reliable D call. The CDR3 has 14 amino acids. CDR1 is MNHNS, CDR2 SASEGT, per germline. V lost 7 bases to trimming and J lost 2 bases, with 13 bases between them. In DNA form, the CDR3 reads TGTGCCAGCACCCTTGGGCGGTCCACAGATACGCAGTATTTT. Amino acids: CASTLGRSTDTQYF.

The table lists this clonotype with a count of one. V is TRBV20-1 and J is TRBJ2-7; D is perhaps TRBD2 (5 bases). The CDR3 is made up of 14 amino acids. The ends were cut back, 5 bases at V and 0 bases at J, with 14 bases in the middle. Germline V gene sequence: CDR1 DFQATT, CDR2 SNEGSKA (reference sequence). The CDR3 coding sequence is TGCAGTGCTCGTAGCGAGAGGAGCTCCTACGAGCAGTACTTC. It yields the protein CSARSERSSYEQYF.

As for this clonotype: A much larger clone lies one base from this, so it may be a read error. This sequence joins TRBV28 and TRBJ1-2; weak D call: TRBD1 (6 bases). CDR1 is MDHEN and CDR2 is SYDVKM in the germline V gene. Trimming left V 7 bases short and J 0 bases short, with 15 bases between. The CDR3 spans 15 residues. This chain's CDR3 is CASTVTDRSNYGYTF. CDR3 nucleotide sequence: TGTGCCAGCACGGTAACGGACAGATCTAACTATGGCTACACCTTC.

This sequence joins TRBV20-1 and TRBJ2-5; 9 bases fit TRBD2. The V gene end was trimmed by 3 bases and the J gene end by 11 bases; junction bases not matched to a gene: 13. Germline CDR1 DFQATT, CDR2 SNEGSKA (reference sequence). The CDR3 runs 14 residues. The CDR3 DNA is TGCAGTGCTAGCGCTAGCGGGACCGTCGGTGAGCAGTACTTC. Its protein is CSASASGTVGEQYF.

This clonotype has only a few counts. The chain combines TRBV4-1 with TRBJ2-1; 10 bases are shared with TRBD2. CDR1 MGHRA and CDR2 YSYEKL come from the germline V gene. CDR3 length: 16 amino acids. The ends lost 4 bases at V and 4 bases at J; junction bases unmatched: 7. The CDR3, as DNA: TGCGCCAGCAGCCTAGCGGGAGGTACAATTTACAATGAGCAGTTCTTC. Its protein is CASSLAGGTIYNEQFF.

The rearrangement joins TRBV7-2 to TRBJ1-2; D is perhaps TRBD1 (5 bases). Deletions cut 3 bases from V and 3 bases from J, with 11 bases between. This CDR3 spans 14 amino acids. CDR1 and CDR2 from the germline V gene are SGHTA and FQGNSA. The chain's CDR3 is CASSFGGDDYGYTF. The CDR3 bases are TGTGCCAGCAGCTTCGGGGGAGACGACTATGGCTACACCTTC.

This clonotype was observed at least ten times. The rearrangement joins TRBV4-2 to TRBJ2-5; the D gene is possibly TRBD2 (6 bases). The V gene's germline CDR1 is LGHNA and CDR2 YNFKEQ. Between the trimmed V and J ends, which lost 5 bases and 9 bases, there was a span of 28 bases. This CDR3 region has 17 residues. The CDR3 DNA follows: TGTGCCAGCAGCAATTCCCTGGAGGGGTACCAAGGAATGGCCCAGTACTTC. It codes for CASSNSLEGYQGMAQYF.

The V call is TRBV20-1, the J call TRBJ1-4; maybe TRBD1 (6 bases). The germline V and J ends were trimmed by 3 bases and 3 bases, with 14 bases remaining between them. CDR3 length: 15 residues. Germline assignment: CDR1 DFQATT and CDR2 SNEGSKA (reference sequence). This CDR3 is CSARDTGPPNEKLFF. CDR3 bases: TGCAGTGCTAGGGATACAGGGCCACCTAATGAAAAACTGTTTTTT.

In its sample, this clonotype was seen a few times. This sequence joins TRBV4-3 and TRBJ2-1, with no clear D. The CDR3 is made up of 14 amino acids. Trimming shortened V by 0 bases and J by 8 bases, and 11 bases separated the two germline ends. Germline CDR1 LGHNA, CDR2 YSLEER. CDR3 residues: CASSQDRRSDEQFF. The CDR3 region has the DNA TGCGCCAGCAGCCAAGATCGGCGGAGCGATGAGCAGTTCTTC.